Below are 25 T cell receptor beta chains sequenced from a single sample in a study of T cell clones after liver transplantation (dated by TCRdb to the late 2010s). The library was generated by the immunoSEQ multiplex PCR assay. The table was pulled from immuneACCESS by TCRdb, which kept in-frame rearrangements only. Such tables lose some clones; where checked, under half of the loss comes from unresolved V genes, and the rest has no known cause. This sample holds 50,000 to 55,000 clones; about 67% were observed only once. The ten biggest clones cover more than 9% of the sample. The specimen was CD4+ T cells from blood, collected roughly 56 months after liver transplant. The receptors were gathered from a human patient who received a liver transplant. After a transplant, some T cells may be the graft donor's own cells.

The chain joins TRBV10-1 to TRBJ2-5; TRBD2 matches at 12 bases. CDR3 length: 15 amino acids. V trimming: 3 bases; J trimming: 2 bases; junction bases outside the gene matches: 1. CDR1 and CDR2 (germline): WNHNN, SYGVQD (reference sequence). The CDR3 DNA sequence: TGCGCCAGCAGTGATACTAGCGGGGGGCAAGAGACCCAGTACTTC. This translates into CASSDTSGGQETQYF.

V usage is TRBV10-3 and J usage is TRBJ2-2, with D perhaps TRBD2 (5 bases). There are 15 residues in the CDR3. From germline, CDR1 is ENHRY and CDR2 SYGVKD. With 4 bases removed from V and 4 bases from J, the gap between germline ends came to 13 bases. Here the CDR3 DNA reads TGTGCCATCAGTGCTCCGGGGTCGGGCACCGGGGAGCTGTTTTTT. Its protein is CAISAPGSGTGELFF.

The chain is built from TRBV7-3 and TRBJ2-5; 9 positions agree with TRBD1. Germline CDR1 reads SGHTA; CDR2 reads FQGTGA. V shed 3 bases and J 2 bases; nucleotides not matched to a gene: 1. This CDR3 has 14 residues. In DNA form, the CDR3 reads TGTGCCAGCAGCTTGACAGGGGGGCAAGAGACCCAGTACTTC. Translation gives CASSLTGGQETQYF.

The genes are TRBV28 and TRBJ1-2; D perhaps matches TRBD1 (6 bases). CDR3 length equals 12 residues. The V end was cut by 6 bases, the J end by 8 bases, with 13 bases between. The V gene's germline CDR1 is MDHEN and CDR2 SYDVKM. The CDR3 DNA sequence: TGTGCCAGCAGGGAAGGGGGTCGGGGCTACACCTTC. Residues: CASREGGRGYTF.

The gene calls are TRBV5-6 and TRBJ2-7; D unclear. V lost 4 bases and J lost 3, with 8 bases in between. Per the germline V gene, CDR1 is SGHDT and CDR2 is YYEEEE. The CDR3 loop spans 12 amino acids. CDR3 DNA: TGTGCCAGCAGCCCCGACCGCTACGAGCAGTACTTC. Protein sequence: CASSPDRYEQYF.

The chain links TRBV4-2 to TRBJ1-1; D gene ambiguous. V was cut by 0 bases and J by 8 bases, with 13 bases left in between. In germline, CDR1 is LGHNA, CDR2 YNFKEQ. The CDR3 contains 14 residues. The CDR3 region has the DNA TGTGCCAGCAGCCAAGATTCGACATACGGCGAAGCTTTCTTT. This encodes CASSQDSTYGEAFF.

For the CDR3, the DNA is TGTGCCAGCAGCATCGGGACCGGGCCAGAGACCCAGTACTTC. Residues: CASSIGTGPETQYF. The V call is TRBV11-2, the J call TRBJ2-5; D possibly matches TRBD1 or TRBD2 (5 bases each). CDR1 is SGHAT, CDR2 FQNNGV, per germline. This CDR3 is 14 amino acids long. The V and J ends lost 5 bases and 4 bases respectively, with 14 bases between them.

The rearrangement links TRBV19 to TRBJ2-3; D may be TRBD2 (6 bases). The CDR3 contains 15 residues. Germline loops: CDR1 LNHDA, CDR2 SQIVND (reference sequence). V lost 6 bases and J lost 4, with 17 bases in between. CDR3: CASSERGKGADTQYF. The CDR3 coding sequence is TGTGCCAGTAGCGAACGGGGGAAAGGGGCAGATACGCAGTATTTT.

V and J are TRBV28 and TRBJ2-7; TRBD2 matches 13 bases. The CDR3 consists of 15 residues. V was pared by 9 bases and J by 6 bases, with 11 bases of the junction left unmatched. Germline V CDR1 and CDR2: MDHEN, SYDVKM. CDR3 sequence: CASKVPGTSGTEQYF. The DNA for the CDR3 is TGTGCCAGTAAAGTACCCGGGACTAGCGGGACCGAGCAGTACTTC.

This chain uses TRBV6-1 with TRBJ2-7; 7 bases are a match to TRBD1. The CDR3 runs 18 residues. V was pared by 4 bases and J by 1 base, with 16 bases of the junction left unmatched. The germline CDR1 and CDR2 sequences are MNHNS and SASEGT. The CDR3 loop is CASSALLDRLKVSYEQYF. The CDR3 DNA reads TGTGCCAGCAGTGCCCTGTTGGACAGGCTAAAGGTTTCCTACGAGCAGTACTTC.

The J gene is TRBJ2-7, the V gene TRBV19; D is possibly TRBD2 (5 bases). Looked up from germline, CDR1 is LNHDA and CDR2 is SQIVND (reference sequence). This CDR3 is 11 amino acids long. The germline V and J ends were trimmed by 3 bases and 8 bases, with 8 bases remaining between them. The CDR3 reads CASSITGKQYF. The CDR3 DNA follows: TGTGCCAGTAGTATTACCGGGAAGCAGTACTTC. Complete variable domain (other parts from reference TRBV19 and TRBJ2-7): DGGITQSPKYLFRKEGQNVTLSCEQNLNHDAMYWYRQDPGQGLRLIYYSQIVNDFQKGDIAEGYSVSREKKESFPLTVTSAQKNPTAFYLCASSITGKQYFGPGTRLTVT.

The V call is TRBV6-5, the J call TRBJ2-7, with TRBD1 matching over 8 bases. V lost 6 bases and J lost 3; bases outside the gene matches: 4. Germline CDR1 MNHEY, CDR2 SVGAGI. This CDR3 comprises 13 residues. The CDR3 loop reads CASRKGQGYEQYF. In DNA form, the CDR3 reads TGTGCCAGCAGGAAAGGACAGGGCTACGAGCAGTACTTC.

The chain is built from TRBV28 and TRBJ2-4, with a tentative D call TRBD1 (6 bases). The V end lost 7 bases, the J end lost 0 bases, and 16 bases lay between the germline ends. This CDR3 spans 16 amino acids. Germline CDR1 and CDR2: MDHEN and SYDVKM. Here the CDR3 DNA reads TGTGCCAGCACCAACACAGGGACGCTAGCCAAAAACATTCAGTACTTC. Residues: CASTNTGTLAKNIQYF. The full variable domain, with the rest looked up from reference TRBV28 and TRBJ2-4, is DVKVTQSSRYLVKRTGEKVFLECVQDMDHENMFWYRQDPGLGLRLIYFSYDVKMKEKGDIPEGYSVSREKKERFSLILESASTNQTSMYLCASTNTGTLAKNIQYFGAGTRLSVL.

There are a few counts of this clone. The chain couples TRBV5-1 to TRBJ1-5; D gene unclear. Germline CDR1 reads SGHRS; CDR2 reads YFSETQ. The CDR3 runs to 15 residues. V lost 0 bases and J 2 bases, leaving 9 bases between the germline ends. Here the CDR3 DNA reads TGCGCCAGCAGCTTGGATTCCGGGGGCAATCAGCCCCAGCATTTT. Its translation: CASSLDSGGNQPQHF.

The chain joins TRBV30 to TRBJ1-3; D is uncertain. This CDR3 spans 11 amino acids. V was cut by 3 bases and J by 4 bases, with 4 bases left in between. Germline V gives CDR1 GTSNPN, CDR2 SVGIG (reference sequence). CDR3 bases: TGTGCCTGGAGGGGGGGAAACACCATATATTTT. It codes for CAWRGGNTIYF.

The chain uses TRBV6-1 and TRBJ2-7; 7 nucleotides line up with TRBD1. The CDR3 contains 13 residues. Germline lookup yields CDR1 MNHNS and CDR2 SASEGT. The trim removed 5 bases at V and 6 bases at J, leaving 7 bases unmatched. The CDR3 is CASSPRQGGEQYF. CDR3 sequence (DNA): TGTGCCAGCAGTCCCAGACAGGGCGGCGAGCAGTACTTC.

This sequence joins TRBV21-1 and TRBJ1-1. TRBV21-1 is shown as a pseudogene. The CDR3 sequence is 11 residues long. The CDR3 nucleotides read TGTGCCAGCAGCTTGGGGGATGAAGCTTTCTTT. The encoded protein is CASSLGDEAFF.

This clone was seen a handful of times. The chain employs TRBV11-2 and TRBJ1-6; no clear D gene. The CDR3 extends over 14 amino acids. Germline lookup yields CDR1 SGHAT and CDR2 FQNNGV. V gave up 1 base and J gave up 12 bases, with 13 bases separating them. The CDR3 region has the DNA TGTGCCAGCAGCTTAGGGCGGTCAATGGGACCCCTCCACTTT. It encodes CASSLGRSMGPLHF. Filled out from reference TRBV11-2 and TRBJ1-6, the complete variable domain reads EAGVAQSPRYKIIEKRQSVAFWCNPISGHATLYWYQQILGQGPKLLIQFQNNGVVDDSQLPKDRFSAERLKGVDSTLKIQPAKLEDSAVYLCASSLGRSMGPLHFGNGTRLTVT.

The genes are TRBV7-2 and TRBJ2-2; 8 positions match TRBD2. Unmatched junction bases numbered 7, after V lost 5 bases and J lost 2 bases. There are 16 residues in the CDR3. CDR1 and CDR2 from the germline V gene are SGHTA and FQGNSA. The DNA of the CDR3 is TGTGCCAGCAGCCCCTGGCGGGGGGATAACACCGGGGAGCTGTTTTTT. It translates to CASSPWRGDNTGELFF.

The chain joins TRBV5-6 to TRBJ2-7; 9 bases agree with TRBD1. The germline gives CDR1 SGHDT, CDR2 YYEEEE. The CDR3 extends over 15 amino acids. The V and J ends lost 2 bases and 5 bases, in that order; junction bases with no gene match: 8. The CDR3 is CASSLPGTGTNEQYF. The CDR3 DNA sequence: TGTGCCAGCAGCTTACCCGGGACAGGGACCAACGAGCAGTACTTC.

The chain combines TRBV28 with TRBJ2-3, with D possibly TRBD2 on 6 matching bases. This CDR3 region has 16 residues. CDR1 MDHEN and CDR2 SYDVKM come from the germline V gene. V lost 5 bases and J lost 1, with 16 bases in between. CDR3 nucleotides: TGTGCCAGCAGTCCTCCAGGGTGGGGGGGCACAGATACGCAGTATTTT. Translation gives CASSPPGWGGTDTQYF.

The rearrangement joins TRBV28 to TRBJ2-1, with 9 bases matching TRBD1. The J segment lost 6 bases and the V segment lost 4 bases, leaving 7 bases of the junction unmatched. The CDR3 sequence is 15 residues long. Germline CDR1 is MDHEN and CDR2 is SYDVKM. In DNA, the CDR3 is TGTGCCAGCAGTTCACTCGGGACAGGGTCCAATGAGCAGTTCTTC. It encodes CASSSLGTGSNEQFF.

The rearrangement uses TRBV28 and TRBJ1-6; maybe TRBD1 (6 bases). The V and J ends lost 3 bases and 4 bases respectively, with 13 bases between them. This CDR3 comprises 16 residues. Germline V gene lookup returns CDR1 MDHEN and CDR2 SYDVKM. Written as DNA, the CDR3 is TGTGCCAGCAGTTTTGGCAGGGGACTTTATAATTCACCCCTCCACTTT. This encodes CASSFGRGLYNSPLHF.

V gene TRBV4-1 combines with J gene TRBJ2-2; 7 nucleotides align to TRBD1. From germline, CDR1 is MGHRA and CDR2 YSYEKL. The CDR3 spans 16 residues. With 2 bases clipped from V and 3 bases from J, the junction kept 6 bases outside the gene matches. In nucleotides, the CDR3 is TGCGCCAGCAGCCAAAGGGGACAGCCTCACACCGGGGAGCTGTTTTTT. The encoded protein is CASSQRGQPHTGELFF.

The chain couples TRBV2 to TRBJ2-7; no definite D call. The germline V and J ends were trimmed by 2 bases and 10 bases, with 9 bases remaining between them. The CDR3 sequence is 11 residues long. Germline CDR1 and CDR2: SNHLY and FYNNEI. CDR3 in amino acids: CASSERALQYF. Written as DNA, the CDR3 is TGTGCCAGCAGTGAAAGGGCCCTTCAGTACTTC.